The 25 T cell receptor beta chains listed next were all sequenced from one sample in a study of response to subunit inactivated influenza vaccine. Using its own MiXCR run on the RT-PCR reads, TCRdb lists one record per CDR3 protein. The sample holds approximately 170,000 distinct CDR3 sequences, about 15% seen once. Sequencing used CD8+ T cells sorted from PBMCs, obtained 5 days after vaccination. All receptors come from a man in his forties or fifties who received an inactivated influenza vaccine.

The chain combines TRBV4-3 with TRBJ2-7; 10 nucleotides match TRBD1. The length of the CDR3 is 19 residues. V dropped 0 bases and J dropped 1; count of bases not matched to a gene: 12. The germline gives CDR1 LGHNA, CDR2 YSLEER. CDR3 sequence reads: CASSQDLIFDRGPSYEQYF. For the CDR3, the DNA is TGCGCCAGCAGCCAAGATCTGATATTTGACAGGGGGCCTTCCTACGAGCAGTACTTC.

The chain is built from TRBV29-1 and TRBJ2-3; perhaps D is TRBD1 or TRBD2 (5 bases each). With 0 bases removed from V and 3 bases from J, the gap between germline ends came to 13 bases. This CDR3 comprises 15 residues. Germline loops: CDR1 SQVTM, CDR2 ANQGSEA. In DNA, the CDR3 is TGCAGCGTTGAAGAGGGGACGATAAAAACAGATACGCAGTATTTT. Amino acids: CSVEEGTIKTDTQYF.

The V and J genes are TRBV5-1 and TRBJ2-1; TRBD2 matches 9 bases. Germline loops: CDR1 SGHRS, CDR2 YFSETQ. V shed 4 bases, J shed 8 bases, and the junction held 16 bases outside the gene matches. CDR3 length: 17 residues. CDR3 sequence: CASSLTGLAWGRDEQFF. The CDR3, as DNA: TGCGCCAGCAGCCTAACGGGACTAGCATGGGGCCGGGATGAGCAGTTCTTC.

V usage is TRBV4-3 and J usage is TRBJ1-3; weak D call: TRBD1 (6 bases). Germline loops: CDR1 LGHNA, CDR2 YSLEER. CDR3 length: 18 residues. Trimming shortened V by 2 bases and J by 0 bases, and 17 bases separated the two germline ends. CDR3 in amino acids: CASSQLRDTEFSGNTIYF. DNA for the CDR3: TGCGCCAGCAGCCAACTCCGGGACACAGAGTTCTCTGGAAACACCATATATTTT.

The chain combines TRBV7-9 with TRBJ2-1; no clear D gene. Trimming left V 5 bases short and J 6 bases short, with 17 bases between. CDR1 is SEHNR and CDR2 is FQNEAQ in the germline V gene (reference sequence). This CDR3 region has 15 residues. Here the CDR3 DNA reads TGTGCCAGCAGCCGCCCCCGAGGTGCGCCCAATGAGCAGTTCTTC. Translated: CASSRPRGAPNEQFF.

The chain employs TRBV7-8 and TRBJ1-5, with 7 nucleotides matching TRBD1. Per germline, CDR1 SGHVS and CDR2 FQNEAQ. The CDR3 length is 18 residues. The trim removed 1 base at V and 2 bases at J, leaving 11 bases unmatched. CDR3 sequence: CASSLEVRGSLGNQPQHF. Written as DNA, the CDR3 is TGTGCCAGCAGCTTAGAGGTCAGGGGGTCATTAGGCAATCAGCCCCAGCATTTT.

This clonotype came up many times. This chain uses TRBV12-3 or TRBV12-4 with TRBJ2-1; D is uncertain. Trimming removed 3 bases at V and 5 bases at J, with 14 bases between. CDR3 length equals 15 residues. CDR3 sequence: CASSFRQAFDNEQFF. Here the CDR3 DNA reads TGTGCCAGCAGTTTTCGGCAGGCTTTCGACAATGAGCAGTTCTTC.

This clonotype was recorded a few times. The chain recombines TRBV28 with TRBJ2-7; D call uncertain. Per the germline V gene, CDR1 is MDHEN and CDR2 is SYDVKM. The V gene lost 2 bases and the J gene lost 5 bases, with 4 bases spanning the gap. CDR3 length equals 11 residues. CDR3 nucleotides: TGTGCCAGCAGTTTAATCCACGAGCAGTACTTC. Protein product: CASSLIHEQYF. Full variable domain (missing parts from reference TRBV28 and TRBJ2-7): DVKVTQSSRYLVKRTGEKVFLECVQDMDHENMFWYRQDPGLGLRLIYFSYDVKMKEKGDIPEGYSVSREKKERFSLILESASTNQTSMYLCASSLIHEQYFGPGTRLTVT.

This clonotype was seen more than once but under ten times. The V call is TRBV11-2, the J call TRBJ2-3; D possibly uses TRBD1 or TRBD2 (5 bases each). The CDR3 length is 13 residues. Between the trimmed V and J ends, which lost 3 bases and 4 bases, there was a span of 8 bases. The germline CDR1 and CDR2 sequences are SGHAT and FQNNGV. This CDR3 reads CASSFGGPDTQYF. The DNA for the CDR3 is TGTGCCAGCAGCTTTGGGGGACCAGATACGCAGTATTTT.

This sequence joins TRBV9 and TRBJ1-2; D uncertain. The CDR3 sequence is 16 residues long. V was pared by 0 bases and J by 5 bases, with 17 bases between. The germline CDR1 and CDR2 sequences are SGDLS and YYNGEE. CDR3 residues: CASSVGIKTQEYGYTF. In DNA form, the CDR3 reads TGTGCCAGCAGCGTAGGGATTAAGACGCAAGAATATGGCTACACCTTC.

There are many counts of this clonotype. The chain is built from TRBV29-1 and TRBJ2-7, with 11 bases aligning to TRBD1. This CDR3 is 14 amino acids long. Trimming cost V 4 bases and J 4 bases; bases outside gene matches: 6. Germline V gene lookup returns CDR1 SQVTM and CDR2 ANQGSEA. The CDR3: CSVADRGRWYEQYF. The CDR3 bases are TGCAGCGTTGCGGACAGGGGGCGTTGGTACGAGCAGTACTTC.

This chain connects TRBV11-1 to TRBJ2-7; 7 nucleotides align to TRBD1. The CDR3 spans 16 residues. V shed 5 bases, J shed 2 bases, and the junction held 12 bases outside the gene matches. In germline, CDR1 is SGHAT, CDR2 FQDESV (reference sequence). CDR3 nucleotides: TGTGCCAGCAGCCCAACAGGGGCACTACAACCCTACGAGCAGTACTTC. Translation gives CASSPTGALQPYEQYF.

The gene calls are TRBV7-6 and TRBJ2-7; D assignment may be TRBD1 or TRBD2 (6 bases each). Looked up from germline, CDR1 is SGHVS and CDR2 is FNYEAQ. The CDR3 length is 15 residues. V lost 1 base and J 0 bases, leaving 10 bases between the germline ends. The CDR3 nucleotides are TGTGCCAGCAGCTTAGAGGGGGGTCTCTCCTACGAGCAGTACTTC. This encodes CASSLEGGLSYEQYF.

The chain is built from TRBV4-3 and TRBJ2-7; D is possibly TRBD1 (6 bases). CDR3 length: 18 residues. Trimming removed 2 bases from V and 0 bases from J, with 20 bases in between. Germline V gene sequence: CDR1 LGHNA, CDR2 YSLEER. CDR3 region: CASSQSTTGTRNSYEQYF. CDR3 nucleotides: TGCGCCAGCAGCCAATCCACCACCGGGACACGCAACTCCTACGAGCAGTACTTC.

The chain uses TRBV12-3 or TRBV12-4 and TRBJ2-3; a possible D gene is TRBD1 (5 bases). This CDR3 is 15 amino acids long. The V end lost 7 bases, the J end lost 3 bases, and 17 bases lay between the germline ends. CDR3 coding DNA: TGTGCCAGCACCGTCAACTGGGGCCGGACAGATACGCAGTATTTT. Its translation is CASTVNWGRTDTQYF.

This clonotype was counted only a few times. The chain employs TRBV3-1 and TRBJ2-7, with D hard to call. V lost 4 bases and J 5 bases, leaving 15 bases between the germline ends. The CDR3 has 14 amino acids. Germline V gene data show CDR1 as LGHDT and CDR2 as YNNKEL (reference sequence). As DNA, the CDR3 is TGTGCCAGCAGCCCCCTTCGGTCCCACCACGAGCAGTACTTC. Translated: CASSPLRSHHEQYF.

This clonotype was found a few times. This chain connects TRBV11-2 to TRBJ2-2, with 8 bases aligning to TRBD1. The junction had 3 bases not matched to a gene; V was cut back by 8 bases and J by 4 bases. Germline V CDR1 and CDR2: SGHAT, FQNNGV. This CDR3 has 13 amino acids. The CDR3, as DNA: TGTGCCAGCGACAGGGGATCCACCGGGGAGCTGTTTTTT. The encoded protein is CASDRGSTGELFF.

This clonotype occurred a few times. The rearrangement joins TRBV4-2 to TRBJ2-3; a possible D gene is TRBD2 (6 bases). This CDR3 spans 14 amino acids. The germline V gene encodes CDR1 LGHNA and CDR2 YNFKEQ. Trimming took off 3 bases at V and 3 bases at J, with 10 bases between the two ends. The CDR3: CASSHGGRTDTQYF. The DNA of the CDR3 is TGTGCCAGCAGCCACGGGGGTCGAACAGATACGCAGTATTTT.

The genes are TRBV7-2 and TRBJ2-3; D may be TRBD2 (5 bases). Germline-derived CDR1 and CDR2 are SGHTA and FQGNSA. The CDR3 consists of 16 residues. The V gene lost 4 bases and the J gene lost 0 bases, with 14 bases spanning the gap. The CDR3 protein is CASSSPGWWSTDTQYF. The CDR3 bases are TGTGCCAGCAGCTCCCCGGGGTGGTGGAGCACAGATACGCAGTATTTT.

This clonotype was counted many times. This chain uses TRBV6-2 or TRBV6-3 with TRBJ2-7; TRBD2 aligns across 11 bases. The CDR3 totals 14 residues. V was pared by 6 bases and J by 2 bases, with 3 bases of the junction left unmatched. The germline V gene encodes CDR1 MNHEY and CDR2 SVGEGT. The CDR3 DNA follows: TGTGCCAGCAGAGGACTAGCGGGCGCCTACGAGCAGTACTTC. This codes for CASRGLAGAYEQYF.

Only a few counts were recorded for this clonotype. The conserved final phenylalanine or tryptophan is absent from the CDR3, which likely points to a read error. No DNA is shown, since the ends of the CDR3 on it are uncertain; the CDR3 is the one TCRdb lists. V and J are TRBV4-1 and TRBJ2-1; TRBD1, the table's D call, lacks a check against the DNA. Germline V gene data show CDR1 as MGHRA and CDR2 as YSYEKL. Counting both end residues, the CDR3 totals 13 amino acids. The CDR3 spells CASSQESPDRVWV.

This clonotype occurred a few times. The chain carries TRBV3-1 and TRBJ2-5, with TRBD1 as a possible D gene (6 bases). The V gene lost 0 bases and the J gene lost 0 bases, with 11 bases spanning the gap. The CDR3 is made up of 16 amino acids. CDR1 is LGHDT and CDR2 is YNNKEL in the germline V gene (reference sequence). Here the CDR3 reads CASSQEFRGNQETQYF. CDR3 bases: TGTGCCAGCAGCCAAGAGTTCAGGGGAAACCAAGAGACCCAGTACTTC.

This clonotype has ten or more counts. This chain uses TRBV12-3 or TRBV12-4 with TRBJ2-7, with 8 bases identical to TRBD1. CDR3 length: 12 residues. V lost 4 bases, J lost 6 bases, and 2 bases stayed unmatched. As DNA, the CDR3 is TGTGCCAGCAGTTCCGGGACAGGCGAGCAGTACTTC. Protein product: CASSSGTGEQYF.

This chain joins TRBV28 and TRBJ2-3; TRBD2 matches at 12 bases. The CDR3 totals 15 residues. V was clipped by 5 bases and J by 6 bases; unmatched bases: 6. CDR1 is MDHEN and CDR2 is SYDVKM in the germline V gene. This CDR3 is CASSQGLAGMDTQYF. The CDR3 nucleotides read TGTGCCAGCAGTCAAGGACTAGCGGGAATGGATACGCAGTATTTT.

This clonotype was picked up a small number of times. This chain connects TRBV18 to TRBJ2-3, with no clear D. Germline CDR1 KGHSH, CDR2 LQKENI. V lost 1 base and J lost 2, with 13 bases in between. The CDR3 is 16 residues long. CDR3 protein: CASSPREDLYTDTQYF. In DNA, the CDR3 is TGTGCCAGCTCACCACGCGAAGACCTTTACACAGATACGCAGTATTTT.